Listed here are 18 T cell receptor beta chains from one sample, sequenced in a study of shared clonotypes between healthy human individuals. TCRdb's table, derived via immunoSEQ multiplex PCR, lists solely in-frame clones and lacks some. Found here are hundreds of thousands of clones, roughly 98% of them singletons; the top ten hold 0.3% to 0.35%. Naive CD8 cells were CD45RO-negative, positively selected for CCR7, excluding terminally differentiated effector memory CD45RA+ cells. The sample was naive CD8+ T cells sorted from blood. These TCRs come from a man aged 30 to 39 in good health.

The chain is built from TRBV9 and TRBJ2-2; D is perhaps TRBD2 (6 bases). Germline loops: CDR1 SGDLS, CDR2 YYNGEE. The CDR3 contains 15 residues. The V end lost 0 bases, the J end lost 6 bases, and 12 bases lay between the germline ends. CDR3 DNA sequence: TGTGCCAGCAGCGTAGCGGCGGGAAGAGCCGGGGAGCTGTTTTTT. It yields the protein CASSVAAGRAGELFF.

The genes are TRBV2 and TRBJ2-3, with 11 bases aligning to TRBD2. The CDR3 runs 19 residues. Germline CDR1 and CDR2: SNHLY and FYNNEI. With V trimmed by 10 bases and J by 0 bases, 18 bases remained unmatched. DNA of the CDR3: TGTGCCACCAACGACGAACGGACTAGCGGGTTGTGGAGCACAGATACGCAGTATTTT. It codes for CATNDERTSGLWSTDTQYF.

V and J are TRBV11-2 and TRBJ2-1; 7 positions match TRBD2. Germline CDR1 reads SGHAT; CDR2 reads FQNNGV. This CDR3 is built from 15 residues. Germline trimming cut 1 base from V and 5 bases from J; bases unmatched to any gene: 5. CDR3 coding DNA: TGTGCCAGCAGCTTAGGGGAGGGCCGTCACAATGAGCAGTTCTTC. It specifies CASSLGEGRHNEQFF.

The rearrangement links TRBV7-9 to TRBJ2-1; D is perhaps TRBD1 (6 bases). Germline assignment: CDR1 SEHNR and CDR2 FQNEAQ (reference sequence). Between the trimmed V and J ends, which lost 4 bases and 1 base, there was a span of 11 bases. This CDR3 has 15 amino acids. The CDR3 region has the DNA TGTGCCAGCAGCTCAGGGGCCGGATCCTACAATGAGCAGTTCTTC. Its protein is CASSSGAGSYNEQFF.

The V call is TRBV5-1, the J call TRBJ2-7; maybe TRBD2 (5 bases). Trimming cost V 0 bases and J 3 bases, with 10 bases left between them. The germline V gene has CDR1 SGHRS and CDR2 YFSETQ. This CDR3 has 14 residues. CDR3 amino acids: CASSLELRGYEQYF. In DNA, the CDR3 is TGCGCCAGCAGCTTGGAACTACGGGGCTACGAGCAGTACTTC.

The chain uses TRBV29-1 and TRBJ2-1, with 14 bases matching TRBD2. J was trimmed by 6 bases and V by 3 bases; bases with no gene match: 1. The CDR3 contains 14 residues. Germline V gene data show CDR1 as SQVTM and CDR2 as ANQGSEA. CDR3 in DNA: TGCAGCGTTGAGACTAGCGGGAGGGTCAATGAGCAGTTCTTC. Translation: CSVETSGRVNEQFF.

For this clone: The junction departs from germline at one end; a sequencing error may be responsible. V gene TRBV13 combines with J gene TRBJ2-1; 7 nucleotides agree with TRBD2. The CDR3 is 14 amino acids. Per germline, CDR1 PRHDT and CDR2 FYEKMQ (reference sequence). For the CDR3, the DNA is TGTGCCAGCAGCCTAGGACTAGTACCCAATGAGCAGTTCTTC. Translated: CASSLGLVPNEQFF. Combining the CDR3 with reference TRBV13 and TRBJ2-1 gives the whole variable domain AAGVIQSPRHLIKEKRETATLKCYPIPRHDTVYWYQQGPGQDPQFLISFYEKMQSDKGSIPDRFSAQQFSDYHSELNMSSLELGDSALYFCASSLGLVPNEQFFGPGTRLTVL.

Remarks on this clone: Other DNA sequences in the sample encode the same CDR3. The CDR3 is CASSFRAAYEQYF. CDR3 nucleotide sequence: TGTGCCAGCAGTTTCAGGGCAGCCTACGAGCAGTACTTC. V and J are TRBV27 and TRBJ2-7; a possible D gene is TRBD1 (5 bases). V gave up 3 bases and J gave up 2 bases, with 8 bases separating them. Germline values: CDR1 MNHEY, CDR2 SMNVEV (reference sequence). The CDR3 is made up of 13 amino acids.

The chain employs TRBV4-3 and TRBJ2-7, with unresolved D. Trimming took 0 bases from V and 2 from J, leaving 5 bases between them. Germline V gene sequence: CDR1 LGHNA, CDR2 YSLEER. The CDR3 is 13 amino acids. In nucleotides, the CDR3 is TGCGCCAGCAGCCAAGATCTGCCCTACGAGCAGTACTTC. This encodes CASSQDLPYEQYF.

The V call is TRBV6-5, the J call TRBJ2-2, with 8 bases lining up with TRBD1. Germline V CDR1 and CDR2: MNHEY, SVGAGI. V gave up 5 bases and J gave up 6 bases; unmatched junction bases: 8. The CDR3 loop spans 15 amino acids. The CDR3 DNA follows: TGTGCCAGCAGTAACGGACAGGGTGGCGCCGGGGAGCTGTTTTTT. It codes for CASSNGQGGAGELFF.

The rearrangement uses TRBV5-1 and TRBJ1-2, with D possibly matching TRBD1 (5 bases). Trimming took 4 bases from V and 0 from J, leaving 13 bases between them. Germline V lookup: CDR1 SGHRS, CDR2 YFSETQ. This CDR3 is built from 15 residues. CDR3 amino acids: CASSLSGGTNYGYTF. As DNA, the CDR3 is TGCGCCAGCAGCCTGTCGGGGGGAACTAACTATGGCTACACCTTC.

The rearrangement joins TRBV28 to TRBJ1-5, with TRBD1 matching 12 bases. Germline V gives CDR1 MDHEN, CDR2 SYDVKM. The J segment lost 3 bases and the V segment lost 5 bases, leaving 14 bases of the junction unmatched. This CDR3 is 19 amino acids long. The CDR3 DNA follows: TGTGCCAGCAGTCAAGCCGGGACAGGGGGCCATATTTACAATCAGCCCCAGCATTTT. Protein: CASSQAGTGGHIYNQPQHF.

This clone was detected once. The chain employs TRBV28 and TRBJ2-3; D is possibly TRBD1 or TRBD2 (5 bases each). The CDR3 has 15 residues. Germline CDR1 MDHEN, CDR2 SYDVKM. The V and J ends lost 5 bases and 4 bases respectively, with 16 bases between them. Here the CDR3 reads CASSQGDLGADTQYF. The CDR3 nucleotides are TGTGCCAGCAGTCAAGGGGACCTTGGCGCAGATACGCAGTATTTT. The full variable domain, rest sourced from reference TRBV28 and TRBJ2-3, is DVKVTQSSRYLVKRTGEKVFLECVQDMDHENMFWYRQDPGLGLRLIYFSYDVKMKEKGDIPEGYSVSREKKERFSLILESASTNQTSMYLCASSQGDLGADTQYFGPGTRLTVL.

The chain employs TRBV7-9 and TRBJ1-2; TRBD1 might be the D (6 bases). This CDR3 region has 12 residues. From germline, CDR1 is SEHNR and CDR2 FQNEAQ (reference sequence). Trimming took 2 bases from V and 7 from J, leaving 8 bases between them. CDR3 residues: CASSLTGSGYTF. Written as DNA, the CDR3 is TGTGCCAGCAGCTTAACAGGGAGTGGCTACACCTTC.

The rearrangement uses TRBV5-6 and TRBJ1-4; D is undetermined. The germline CDR1 and CDR2 sequences are SGHDT and YYEEEE. Trimming took off 4 bases at V and 2 bases at J, with 21 bases between the two ends. The CDR3 loop spans 18 amino acids. This CDR3 is CASSPNPLLGTTNEKLFF. Written as DNA, the CDR3 is TGTGCCAGCAGCCCGAACCCCCTCTTAGGTACGACTAATGAAAAACTGTTTTTT.

Turning to this clone: The sample carries other DNA sequences with the same CDR3. V is TRBV7-9 and J is TRBJ2-7; D remains ambiguous. Trimming shortened V by 4 bases and J by 4 bases, and 8 bases separated the two germline ends. The CDR3 is 12 amino acids. Germline CDR1 and CDR2: SEHNR and FQNEAQ (reference sequence). As DNA, the CDR3 is TGTGCCAGCAGCTCGACACCTTACGAGCAGTACTTC. Translation: CASSSTPYEQYF.

This chain uses TRBV2 with TRBJ2-2; TRBD1 agrees at 10 bases. This CDR3 region has 16 residues. Germline-derived CDR1 and CDR2 are SNHLY and FYNNEI. Trimming at V came to 1 base and at J to 6 bases, leaving 5 bases not matched to a gene. Here the CDR3 reads CASSEGGTGVPGELFF. The CDR3 nucleotides are TGTGCCAGCAGTGAAGGGGGGACAGGGGTTCCCGGGGAGCTGTTTTTT.

The J gene is TRBJ2-1, the V gene TRBV2, with D uncertain. With 6 bases removed from V and 0 bases from J, the gap between germline ends came to 21 bases. The CDR3 is 18 amino acids. Germline V gene lookup returns CDR1 SNHLY and CDR2 FYNNEI. The CDR3 sequence is CASRARMSPRSSYNEQFF. CDR3 DNA: TGTGCCAGCAGGGCGCGGATGAGTCCCCGAAGCTCCTACAATGAGCAGTTCTTC.